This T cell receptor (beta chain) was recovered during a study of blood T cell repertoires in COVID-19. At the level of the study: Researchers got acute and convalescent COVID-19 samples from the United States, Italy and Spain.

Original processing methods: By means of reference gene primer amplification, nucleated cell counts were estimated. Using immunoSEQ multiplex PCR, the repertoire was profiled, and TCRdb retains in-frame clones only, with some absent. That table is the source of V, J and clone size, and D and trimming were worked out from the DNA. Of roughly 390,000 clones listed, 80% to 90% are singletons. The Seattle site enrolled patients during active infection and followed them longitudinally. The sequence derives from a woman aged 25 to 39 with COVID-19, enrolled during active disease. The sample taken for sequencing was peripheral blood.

For the CDR3, the DNA is TGCGCCAGCAGCCCAGGTCGGAACTATGGCTACACCTTC. Translated, it gives CASSPGRNYGYTF. The chain carries TRBV4-1 and TRBJ1-2; no clear D. The germline V gene encodes CDR1 MGHRA and CDR2 YSYEKL. CDR3 length equals 13 residues. V lost 4 bases, J lost 2 bases, and 8 bases lay in between.